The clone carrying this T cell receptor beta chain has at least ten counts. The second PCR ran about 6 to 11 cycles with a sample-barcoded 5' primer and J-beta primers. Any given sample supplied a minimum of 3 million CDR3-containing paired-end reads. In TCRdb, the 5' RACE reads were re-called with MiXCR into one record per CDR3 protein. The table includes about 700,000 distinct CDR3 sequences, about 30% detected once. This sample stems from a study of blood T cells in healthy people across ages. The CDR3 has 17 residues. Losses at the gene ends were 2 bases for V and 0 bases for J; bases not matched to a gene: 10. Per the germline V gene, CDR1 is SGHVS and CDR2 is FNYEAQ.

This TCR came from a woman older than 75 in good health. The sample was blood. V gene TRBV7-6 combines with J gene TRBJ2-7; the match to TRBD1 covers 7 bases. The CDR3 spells CASSLRPPGTDSYEQYF. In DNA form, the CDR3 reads TGTGCCAGCAGCTTAAGACCCCCCGGGACAGACTCCTACGAGCAGTACTTC.